This T cell receptor (beta chain) was sequenced for a study of cytomegalovirus exposure and HLA in healthy donors. Study-level information: Approximately 180 million T cells yielded approximately 100 million unique TCR beta sequences, as an earlier analysis found.

Germline V gene sequence: CDR1 MDHEN, CDR2 SYDVKM. There are 13 residues in the CDR3. With regard to this clone: The antigen remains unidentified.

The study ran its PCR with 60 Vbeta and 13 Jbeta primers. Repertoires were generated with immunoSEQ multiplex PCR, while TCRdb's copy carries only in-frame clones and drops some. Of about 170,000 clones listed, 82% were seen once; the top ten hold roughly 1.5%. Study conclusions and caveats: Being indistinguishable, some V segments were excluded, TRBV6-2 and TRBV6-3 among them. The study put 150 to 200 TCR beta chains on its list as cytomegalovirus-associated.

In nominal health when sampled, donors likely had unrecorded immune exposures nonetheless. This chain links TRBV28 with TRBJ2-5; a possible D gene is TRBD1 (5 bases). The J call is in doubt because the DNA end fits TRBJ2-7 better. The sequence was obtained from a male donor in good health and CMV-seronegative. Sequencing used PBMCs. For the CDR3, the DNA is TGTGCCAGCAGTCTCAGGGTCCTCAACGAGCAGTACTTC. It specifies CASSLRVLNEQYF.